The clone carrying this TCR beta chain was seen only a few times. What it recognizes is unknown. The data were obtained in a study of T cells after yellow fever vaccination. This CDR3 is built from 16 residues. V lost 4 bases to trimming and J lost 1 base; unmatched junction nucleotides: 4. Germline lookup yields CDR1 SEHNR and CDR2 FQNEAQ (reference sequence). Study-level points and caveats: Abundant bulk-derived clonotypes could contaminate FACS-sorted repertoires. Reappearance after the booster was seen for most primary-vaccination clones, at 95% to 97% CD4 and 70% to 90% CD8.

TCRdb ran MiXCR on the 5' RACE reads and lists one entry per CDR3 protein. The sample shows 550,000 to 750,000 distinct CDR3 sequences, about 13% of them seen only once. Specimen: PBMCs, collected on the day of the yellow fever booster vaccination. This chain connects TRBV7-9 to TRBJ2-2; 9 positions agree with TRBD1. The TCR was taken from a man under 40 who received the YFV17D yellow fever vaccine. The CDR3 region is CASSYRGQGNTGELFF. The CDR3 DNA follows: TGTGCCAGCAGCTACAGGGGACAGGGGAACACCGGGGAGCTGTTTTTT.